This is a list of T cell receptor beta chains from one sample in a study of blood T cell repertoires in COVID-19. Sequencing used immunoSEQ multiplex PCR; TCRdb keeps in-frame clones, though not all of them. This table holds approximately 300,000 clones, 90% found once. Input material: PBMCs or T cells enriched from blood (not recorded which). These receptors came from a man in his 60s who had recovered from COVID-19. Each CDR3 is given with its conserved first and last residue. D genes are given only for firm matches. Clone size, where shown, is once, few, many, or a class for clones that have expanded.

abundance,len,v_gene,j_gene,d_gene,CDR3aa,CDR3nt
-,13,TRBV5-6,TRBJ1-2,TRBD1,CASSPGTGRGYTF,TGTGCCAGCAGCCCGGGGACAGGACGTGGCTACACCTTC
-,11,TRBV29-1,TRBJ1-2,-,CSVGGHYGYTF,TGCAGCGTTGGGGGGCACTATGGCTACACCTTC
few,12,TRBV7-9,TRBJ1-5,-,CASSLTNQPQHF,TGTGCCAGCAGCTTAACAAACCAGCCCCAGCATTTT
-,16,TRBV5-8,TRBJ1-1,TRBD1,CASSLFTGGRNTEAFF,TGTGCCAGCAGCTTGTTTACAGGGGGCCGGAACACTGAAGCTTTCTTT
-,16,TRBV2,TRBJ2-1,TRBD1,CASKQFGQGASREQFF,TGTGCCAGCAAACAATTTGGACAGGGGGCGTCACGTGAGCAGTTCTTC
-,16,TRBV19,TRBJ1-1,-,CASSKDHRPPYTEAFF,TGTGCCAGTAGTAAAGACCACAGGCCCCCCTACACTGAAGCTTTCTTT
-,14,TRBV7-8,TRBJ1-5,-,CASSPREGYQPQHF,TGTGCCAGCAGCCCGCGGGAAGGGTATCAGCCCCAGCATTTT
-,14,TRBV29-1,TRBJ2-1,-,CSVEGLLSYNEQFF,TGCAGCGTTGAGGGACTTCTCTCCTACAATGAGCAGTTCTTC
-,16,TRBV14,TRBJ2-5,-,CASSQGRYGYQETQYF,TGTGCCAGCAGCCAAGGGAGGTATGGCTACCAAGAGACCCAGTACTTC
-,19,TRBV21-1,TRBJ2-1,-,CASSNWTSGTAQIAYEQFF,TGTGCCAGCAGCAACTGGACTAGCGGCACCGCCCAAATCGCTTATGAGCAGTTCTTC
-,15,TRBV30,TRBJ2-3,-,CAWSVVGGVTDTQYF,TGTGCCTGGAGTGTGGTGGGAGGCGTCACAGATACGCAGTATTTT
once,17,TRBV7-8,TRBJ1-2,-,CASSSEGGAGANYGYTF,TGTGCCAGCAGCTCGGAGGGGGGTGCGGGGGCTAACTATGGCTACACCTTC
few,14,TRBV4-2,TRBJ1-2,-,CASSQASGDYGYTF,TGTGCCAGCAGCCAAGCGTCGGGGGACTATGGCTACACCTTC
-,17,TRBV21-1,TRBJ2-5,-,CASSKLIAGVRGETQYF,TGTGCCAGCAGCAAGTTAATAGCGGGAGTTAGGGGGGAGACCCAGTACTTC
-,16,TRBV5-4,TRBJ2-7,TRBD1,CASSSATGGASYEQYF,TGTGCCAGCAGCTCTGCGACAGGGGGCGCCTCCTACGAGCAGTACTTC
-,12,TRBV3-1/TRBV3-2,TRBJ2-5,-,CASSILDQTQYF,TGTGCCAGTAGTATTCTTGATCAGACCCAGTACTTC
-,14,TRBV5-1,TRBJ2-4,-,CASSSDGGRNIQYF,TGCGCCAGCAGCAGTGACGGGGGGCGGAACATTCAGTACTTC
-,14,TRBV9,TRBJ2-2,-,CASREGGGTGELFF,TGTGCCAGCAGAGAGGGCGGTGGCACCGGGGAGCTGTTTTTT
-,16,TRBV28,TRBJ2-7,TRBD1,CASDAPGGDRAHEQYF,TGTGCCAGCGATGCGCCAGGCGGGGACAGGGCCCACGAGCAGTACTTC
-,14,TRBV7-2,TRBJ1-1,-,CASGNGAGFTEAFF,TGTGCCAGCGGAAATGGAGCCGGGTTCACTGAAGCTTTCTTT
-,14,TRBV3-1/TRBV3-2,TRBJ1-5,TRBD1,CASSHGTGDQPQHF,TGTGCCAGCAGCCATGGGACAGGGGATCAGCCCCAGCATTTT
-,12,TRBV6-5,TRBJ1-1,-,CASTGVGTEAFF,TGTGCCTCCACGGGGGTCGGGACTGAAGCTTTCTTT
-,16,TRBV19,TRBJ2-7,TRBD2,CASSAPGTSGKGEQYF,TGTGCCAGTAGTGCCCCCGGGACTAGCGGGAAGGGCGAGCAGTACTTC
-,14,TRBV5-1,TRBJ1-1,-,CASSFLGQFTEAFF,TGCGCCAGCAGCTTTCTGGGACAATTCACTGAAGCTTTCTTT
-,13,TRBV11-3,TRBJ1-5,-,CASSLSSNQPQHF,TGTGCCAGCAGCTTAAGCAGCAATCAGCCCCAGCATTTT
-,14,TRBV3-1/TRBV3-2,TRBJ1-1,-,CASSSGGRNTEAFF,TGTGCCAGCAGCTCAGGCGGGAGGAACACTGAAGCTTTCTTT